This T cell receptor (beta chain) emerged from a study of T cell responses to AZD1222 COVID-19 vaccine. Study results and limitations: Clonal diversity may have been underestimated in mostly white British donors. After the peak T cell response, and only then, were repertoires sampled. Close to half of all spike-specific TCRs reportedly target regions of the variants that are unmutated. Seropositive status at baseline applied to only 5 to 7 AZD1222 recipients.

Only in-frame clones appear in the TCRdb table, and some are missing; sequencing was by immunoSEQ multiplex PCR. The sample shows 130,000 to 150,000 clones, 89% of them seen only once. Trimming took off 2 bases at V and 1 base at J, with 15 bases between the two ends. The V gene's germline CDR1 is MNHEY and CDR2 SMNVEV (reference sequence). The CDR3 spans 17 residues. Details on this clone: As yet, its antigen is unknown.

The sequencing here drew on peripheral blood, taken 28 days after the second AZD1222 dose. The chain uses TRBV27 and TRBJ1-5; no reliable D call. The receptor comes from an adult who received the AZD1222 COVID-19 vaccine. The CDR3 is CASSLRGGGRSNQPQHF. The CDR3 DNA reads as TGTGCCAGCAGTTTAAGAGGTGGAGGGCGGAGCAATCAGCCCCAGCATTTT.